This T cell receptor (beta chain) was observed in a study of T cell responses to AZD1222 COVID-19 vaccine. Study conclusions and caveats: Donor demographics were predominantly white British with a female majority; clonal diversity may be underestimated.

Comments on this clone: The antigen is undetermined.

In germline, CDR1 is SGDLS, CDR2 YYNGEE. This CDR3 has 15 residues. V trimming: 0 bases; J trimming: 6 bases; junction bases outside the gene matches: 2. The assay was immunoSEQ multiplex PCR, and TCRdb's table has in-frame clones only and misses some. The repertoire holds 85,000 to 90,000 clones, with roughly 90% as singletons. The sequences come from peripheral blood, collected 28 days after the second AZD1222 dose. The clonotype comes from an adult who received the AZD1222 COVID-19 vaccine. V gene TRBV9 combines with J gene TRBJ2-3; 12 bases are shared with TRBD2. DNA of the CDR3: TGTGCCAGCAGCGTAGGGACTAGCGGGGCTGATACGCAGTATTTT. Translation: CASSVGTSGADTQYF.